Listed below are T cell receptor beta chains from one sample, sequenced in a study of T-cell reconstitution after alpha-beta-depleted transplantation in children. A single record per CDR3 protein comes from TCRdb applying MiXCR to the PCR reads. The table lists more than 450,000 distinct CDR3 sequences, around 17% of them singletons. The sample here was PBMCs from the stem cell graft donor, taken from the stem cell graft. All receptors derive from a human donor who donated a stem cell graft to a child with acute lymphoblastic leukemia. Each CDR3 is given with its conserved first and last residue. A D gene is named only where the DNA matches it firmly. Some rows mark clone size as missing; the rest say once, few, many or name a class of expanded clone.

cdr3_length j_call d_call clone_size v_call cdr3_aa cdr3_nt
16 TRBJ2-2 - few TRBV20-1 CSARDGAGSNTGELFF TGCAGTGCTAGAGATGGGGCGGGGTCGAACACCGGGGAGCTGTTTTTT
16 TRBJ1-2 - few TRBV12-3/TRBV12-4 CASSIWTFYSDYGYTF TGTGCCAGCAGTATATGGACATTCTACAGCGACTATGGCTACACCTTC
16 TRBJ1-3 - - TRBV7-9 CASSLSATTSGNTIYF TGTGCCAGCAGCTTAAGCGCGACAACCTCTGGAAACACCATATATTTT
14 TRBJ1-1 - many TRBV5-1 CASSLVTANTEAFF TGCGCCAGCAGCTTGGTTACAGCGAACACTGAAGCTTTCTTT
12 TRBJ1-2 - - TRBV18 CASQGEFLGYTF TGTGCCAGCCAAGGGGAATTCCTTGGCTACACCTTC
16 TRBJ2-3 TRBD2 - TRBV7-3 CASSLMGLAGPDTQYF TGTGCCAGCAGCTTAATGGGACTAGCGGGCCCAGATACGCAGTATTTT
17 TRBJ2-6 TRBD1 once TRBV5-6 CASSPGTDCSGANVLTF TGTGCCAGCAGCCCTGGGACAGACTGCTCTGGGGCCAACGTCCTGACTTTC
14 TRBJ1-1 - - TRBV3-1 CASSQQSYAGEAFF TGTGCCAGCAGCCAACAGTCTTATGCGGGGGAAGCTTTCTTT
14 TRBJ2-1 - - TRBV20-1 CSARVLALTNEQFF TGCAGTGCTAGGGTCCTAGCGTTAACCAATGAGCAGTTCTTC
12 TRBJ1-2 - few TRBV12-3/TRBV12-4 CASREQNYGYTF TGTGCCAGCAGGGAACAGAACTATGGCTACACCTTC
14 TRBJ2-1 TRBD2 - TRBV20-1 CSAGELAGVSEQFF TGCAGTGCGGGCGAACTAGCGGGAGTATCTGAGCAGTTCTTC
11 TRBJ2-1 - few TRBV20-1 CSANLGTLQFF TGCAGTGCTAACCTGGGCACCCTCCAGTTCTTC
12 TRBJ2-2 - - TRBV12-3/TRBV12-4 CASTSGSGELFF TGTGCCAGCACCTCAGGTAGCGGGGAGCTGTTTTTT
14 TRBJ2-1 - few TRBV27 CASSPRGVVNEQFF TGTGCCAGCTCCCCGAGAGGAGTCGTCAATGAGCAGTTCTTC
17 TRBJ2-1 TRBD2 - TRBV5-1 CASSPPSSGRAYNEQFF TGCGCCAGCAGCCCGCCTTCTAGCGGGAGGGCCTACAATGAGCAGTTCTTC
16 TRBJ2-7 - few TRBV5-1 CASSLSAWPETYEQYF TGCGCCAGCAGCTTGTCCGCCTGGCCCGAAACCTACGAGCAGTACTTC
14 TRBJ2-7 TRBD1 - TRBV4-1 CASSQAGQGDEQYF TGCGCCAGCAGCCAAGCCGGACAGGGTGACGAGCAGTACTTC
12 TRBJ2-1 - few TRBV5-6 CASRSGGGEQFF TGTGCCAGCAGGTCAGGTGGAGGTGAGCAGTTCTTC
14 TRBJ2-3 - - TRBV20-1 CSASSRGTRNTQYF TGCAGTGCTAGTTCCCGCGGGACGAGAAATACGCAGTATTTT
16 TRBJ2-4 TRBD2 - TRBV5-6 CASRPSGRAGRNIQYF TGTGCCAGCAGACCGAGCGGGAGGGCCGGTCGGAACATTCAGTACTTC
13 TRBJ2-1 - - TRBV10-1 CASSEGEGYEQFF TGCGCCAGCAGTGAGGGGGAAGGCTATGAGCAGTTCTTC
13 TRBJ2-7 - many TRBV29-1 CSVEGREPYEQYF TGCAGCGTTGAAGGACGGGAACCCTACGAGCAGTACTTC
16 TRBJ1-6 - many TRBV5-1 CASSSRSTGRNSPLHF TGCGCCAGCAGCTCAAGGTCGACAGGTCGGAATTCACCCCTCCACTTT
14 TRBJ1-4 TRBD1 - TRBV12-3/TRBV12-4 CASTSQGANEKLFF TGTGCCAGCACCTCCCAGGGGGCGAATGAAAAACTGTTTTTT
16 TRBJ2-7 - - TRBV5-1 CASSLNGGRDNDEQYF TGCGCCAGCAGCTTAAACGGGGGGCGGGACAACGACGAGCAGTACTTC
15 TRBJ2-1 TRBD1 - TRBV11-2 CASSLGQGVYNEQFF TGTGCCAGCAGCTTAGGACAGGGGGTCTACAATGAGCAGTTCTTC
16 TRBJ1-4 TRBD1 - TRBV5-1 CASSLGDRPGVEKLFF TGCGCCAGCAGCTTGGGGGACAGGCCTGGGGTTGAAAAACTGTTTTTT
12 TRBJ2-1 - many TRBV7-9 CASSQRGNEQFF TGTGCCAGCAGCCAAAGAGGCAATGAGCAGTTCTTC
12 TRBJ2-5 - few TRBV10-3 CATGFEGETQYF TGTGCCACCGGTTTCGAGGGAGAGACCCAGTACTTC
14 TRBJ1-1 - few TRBV4-1 CASSQKTGNTEAFF TGCGCCAGCAGCCAAAAGACAGGGAACACTGAAGCTTTCTTT
14 TRBJ2-5 - - TRBV7-3 CASSLTDLTGTQYF TGTGCCAGCAGCTTAACGGACCTAACGGGGACCCAGTACTTC
14 TRBJ2-7 - few TRBV7-2 CASSSQQGHYEQYF TGTGCCAGCAGCTCCCAACAGGGACACTACGAGCAGTACTTC
16 TRBJ2-3 TRBD2 few TRBV5-1 CASSLASGSATDTQYF TGCGCCAGCAGCTTGGCCAGCGGGAGTGCAACAGATACGCAGTATTTT
21 TRBJ2-7 TRBD1 few TRBV4-1 CASSQLFTRDRVPFPSYEQYF TGCGCCAGCAGCCAACTTTTTACCCGGGACAGGGTTCCCTTCCCCTCCTACGAGCAGTACTTC
13 TRBJ1-2 - - TRBV12-3/TRBV12-4 CASSFGQAYGYTF TGTGCCAGCAGTTTTGGGCAGGCCTATGGCTACACCTTC
17 TRBJ1-2 TRBD1 - TRBV9 CASSTRQGALFNYGYTF TGTGCCAGCAGCACCCGACAGGGGGCTTTATTTAACTATGGCTACACCTTC
12 TRBJ1-1 TRBD1 few TRBV6-5 CASTPGTGEAFF TGTGCCAGCACCCCCGGGACAGGGGAAGCTTTCTTT